This T cell receptor (beta chain) was found in a study of somatic mutations in cytotoxic T cells in rheumatoid arthritis. Data came from immunoSEQ multiplex PCR; TCRdb stores just in-frame clones and leaves some out. The data contain some 17,000 clones, 70% to 85% of them singletons. The germline V gene has CDR1 WNHNN and CDR2 SYGVQD (reference sequence). This CDR3 has 15 residues. Trimming took 4 bases from V and 9 from J; bases not matched to a gene: 9. The sequencing sample was made of CD8+ T cells sorted from blood. The chain couples TRBV10-1 to TRBJ2-1, with 10 bases aligning to TRBD2. This clonotype was obtained from an adult with rheumatoid arthritis. The CDR3 bases are TGCGCCAGCAGTGCAAGGCTAGCGGGAGAAAGTGAGCAGTTCTTC. Its protein is CASSARLAGESEQFF.